This T cell receptor (beta chain) stems from a study of identical twins. As regards this clonotype: Its specificity is unknown.

Template switching (which added a universal primer site) was used, and cDNA carried unique molecular identifiers. TCRdb ran MiXCR on the 5' RACE reads and lists one entry per CDR3 protein. The table shows 280,000 or so distinct CDR3 sequences, with roughly 8.6% occurring only once. This CDR3 region has 14 residues. Trimming removed 0 bases at V and 3 bases at J, with 3 bases between. Germline V lookup: CDR1 SGHVS, CDR2 FNYEAQ. Study outcomes and limitations: Zero-insertion results could be subject to partial confounding by invariant MAIT and iNKT cells. While abundant cord blood beta clonotypes carried fewer insertions, memory repertoires showed no such pattern.

These data were likewise used in another study, on yellow fever vaccine responses in identical twins.

Sequenced: memory (CD45RO+) T cells sorted from blood. This TCR came from a young woman in good health. J is TRBJ2-6 and V is TRBV7-6; the D is unclear. CDR3 protein: CASSLAYGANVLTF. The DNA for the CDR3 is TGTGCCAGCAGCTTAGCTTATGGGGCCAACGTCCTGACTTTC. The complete variable domain, with remaining parts taken from reference TRBV7-6 and TRBJ2-6, reads GAGVSQSPRYKVTKRGQDVALRCDPISGHVSLYWYRQALGQGPEFLTYFNYEAQQDKSGLPNDRFSAERPEGSISTLTIQRTEQRDSAMYRCASSLAYGANVLTFGAGSRLTVL.